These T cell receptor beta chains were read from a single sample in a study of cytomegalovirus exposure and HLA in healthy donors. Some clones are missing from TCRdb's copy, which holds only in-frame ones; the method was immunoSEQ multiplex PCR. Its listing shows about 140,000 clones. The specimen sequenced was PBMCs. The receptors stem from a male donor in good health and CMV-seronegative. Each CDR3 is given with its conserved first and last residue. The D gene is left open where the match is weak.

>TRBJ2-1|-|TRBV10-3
TGTGCCATCGGAAGAGGGGGGGACGCGGTGGGGAATGAGCAGTTCTTC
CAIGRGGDAVGNEQFF
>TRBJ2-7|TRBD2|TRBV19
TGTGCCAGTAGTGCCCTGACTAGCGGGAGCGCCTACGAGCAGTACTTC
CASSALTSGSAYEQYF
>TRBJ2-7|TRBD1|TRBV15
TGTGCCACCAGCAGAGAACGGGACAGGAGCTCCTACGAGCAGTACTTC
CATSRERDRSSYEQYF
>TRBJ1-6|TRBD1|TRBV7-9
TGTGCCTACCCGGGACAGGGCTCGCCACCCCTCCACTTT
CAYPGQGSPPLHF
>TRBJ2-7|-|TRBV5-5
TGTGCCAGCAGCTCCCTTGGCAGCACTATTGCCTACGAGCAGTACTTC
CASSSLGSTIAYEQYF
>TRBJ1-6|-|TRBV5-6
TGTGCCAGCAGTTTTTCATGGAGTAATTCACCCCTCCACTTT
CASSFSWSNSPLHF
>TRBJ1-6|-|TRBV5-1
TGCGCCAGCAGCGTGTCTTTGAATTCACCCCTCCACTTT
CASSVSLNSPLHF
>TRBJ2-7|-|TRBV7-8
TGTGCCAGCAGCTTAGCCCGGGCCTACGAGCAGTACTTC
CASSLARAYEQYF
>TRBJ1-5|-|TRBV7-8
TGTGCCAGCAGCTTAGCCGGGGGGTCGGAGCATTTT
CASSLAGGSEHF
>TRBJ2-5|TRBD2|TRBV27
TGTGCCAGCAGTTTAATCGGACTAGAAGGGACCCAGTACTTC
CASSLIGLEGTQYF
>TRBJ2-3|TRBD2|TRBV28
TGTGCCAGCAGTTTACTGGGACTAGCGGGGGGGTGGACAGATACGCAGTATTTT
CASSLLGLAGGWTDTQYF
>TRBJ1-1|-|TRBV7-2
TGTGCCAGCAGCTTGGGAGCAGTAGTCACTGAAGCTTTCTTT
CASSLGAVVTEAFF
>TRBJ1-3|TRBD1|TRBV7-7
TGTGCTAGCAGCTCGGACAGGGGAGATGGAAACACCATATATTTT
CASSSDRGDGNTIYF
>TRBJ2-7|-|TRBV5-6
TGTGCCAGCAGCCCCAGAGGGGGTGTATACGAGCAGTACTTC
CASSPRGGVYEQYF
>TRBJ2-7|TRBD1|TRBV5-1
TGCGCCAGCAGCTTGGTTGGGACAGGTTTCTACGAGCAGTACTTC
CASSLVGTGFYEQYF
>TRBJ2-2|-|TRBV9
TGTGCCAGCAGCGCCGGAGCCGGCACCGGGGAGCTGTTTTTT
CASSAGAGTGELFF